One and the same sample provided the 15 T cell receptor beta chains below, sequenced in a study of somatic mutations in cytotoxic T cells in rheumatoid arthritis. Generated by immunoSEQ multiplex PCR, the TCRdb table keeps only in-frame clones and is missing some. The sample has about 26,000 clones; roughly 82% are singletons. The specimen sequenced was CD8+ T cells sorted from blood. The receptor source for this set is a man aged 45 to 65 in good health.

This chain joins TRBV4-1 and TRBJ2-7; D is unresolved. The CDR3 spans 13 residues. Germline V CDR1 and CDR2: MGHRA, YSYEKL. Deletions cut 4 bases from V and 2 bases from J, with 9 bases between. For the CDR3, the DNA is TGCGCCAGCAGCCCTTTCCATACCTACGAGCAGTACTTC. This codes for CASSPFHTYEQYF.

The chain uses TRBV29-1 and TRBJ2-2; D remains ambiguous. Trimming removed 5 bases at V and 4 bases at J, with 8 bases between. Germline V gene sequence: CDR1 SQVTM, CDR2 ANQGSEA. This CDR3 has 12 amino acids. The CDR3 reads CSVIPSTGELFF. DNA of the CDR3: TGCAGCGTTATACCCAGCACCGGGGAGCTGTTTTTT.

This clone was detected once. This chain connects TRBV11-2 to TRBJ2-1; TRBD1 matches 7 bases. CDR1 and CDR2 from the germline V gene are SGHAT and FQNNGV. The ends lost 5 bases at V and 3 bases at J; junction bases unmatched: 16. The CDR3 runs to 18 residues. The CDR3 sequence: CASSHGQDTSILYNEQFF. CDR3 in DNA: TGTGCCAGCAGCCACGGACAGGACACCTCGATACTCTACAATGAGCAGTTCTTC. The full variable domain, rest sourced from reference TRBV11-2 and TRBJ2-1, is EAGVAQSPRYKIIEKRQSVAFWCNPISGHATLYWYQQILGQGPKLLIQFQNNGVVDDSQLPKDRFSAERLKGVDSTLKIQPAKLEDSAVYLCASSHGQDTSILYNEQFFGPGTRLTVL.

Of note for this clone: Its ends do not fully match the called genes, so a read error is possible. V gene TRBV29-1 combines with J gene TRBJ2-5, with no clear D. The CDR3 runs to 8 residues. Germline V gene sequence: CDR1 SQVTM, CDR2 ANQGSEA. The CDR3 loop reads CSVGTRYF. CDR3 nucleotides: TGCAGCGTTGGGACCCGGTACTTC.

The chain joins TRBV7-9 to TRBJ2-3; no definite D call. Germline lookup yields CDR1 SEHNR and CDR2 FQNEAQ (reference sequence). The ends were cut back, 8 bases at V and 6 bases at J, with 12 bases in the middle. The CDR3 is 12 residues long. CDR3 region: CASLNSADTQYF. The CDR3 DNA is TGTGCCAGCTTAAACTCCGCGGATACGCAGTATTTT. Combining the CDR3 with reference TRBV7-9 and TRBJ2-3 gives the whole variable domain DTGVSQNPRHKITKRGQNVTFRCDPISEHNRLYWYRQTLGQGPEFLTYFQNEAQLEKSRLLSDRFSAERPKGSFSTLEIQRTEQGDSAMYLCASLNSADTQYFGPGTRLTVL.

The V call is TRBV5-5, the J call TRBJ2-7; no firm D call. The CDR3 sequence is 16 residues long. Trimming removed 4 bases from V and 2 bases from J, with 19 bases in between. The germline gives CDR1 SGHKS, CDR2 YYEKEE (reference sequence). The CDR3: CASSTRLLLPPYEQYF. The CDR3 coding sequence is TGTGCCAGCAGCACCAGACTGCTGCTACCTCCCTACGAGCAGTACTTC.

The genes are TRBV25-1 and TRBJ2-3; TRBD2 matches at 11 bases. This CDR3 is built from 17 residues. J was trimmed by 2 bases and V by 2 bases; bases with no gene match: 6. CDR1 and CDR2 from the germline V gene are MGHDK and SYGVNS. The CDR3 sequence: CASSESISGRATDTQYF. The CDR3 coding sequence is TGTGCCAGCAGTGAAAGCATTAGCGGGAGGGCCACAGATACGCAGTATTTT.

In nucleotides, the CDR3 is TGCAGCGTTGAAGATCTTGACCGGAGCGGAGAAGGACTAGCGGGAGGAGATACGCAGTATTTT. This encodes CSVEDLDRSGEGLAGGDTQYF. The chain is built from TRBV29-1 and TRBJ2-3; 14 nucleotides line up with TRBD2. The V gene end was trimmed by 0 bases and the J gene end by 5 bases; junction bases not matched to a gene: 19. CDR3 size: 21 residues. CDR1 is SQVTM, CDR2 ANQGSEA, per germline.

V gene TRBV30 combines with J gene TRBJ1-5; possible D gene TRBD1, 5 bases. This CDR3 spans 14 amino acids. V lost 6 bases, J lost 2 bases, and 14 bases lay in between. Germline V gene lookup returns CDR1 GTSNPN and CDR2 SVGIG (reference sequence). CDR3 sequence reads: CACAGEGRNQPQHF. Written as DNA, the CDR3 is TGTGCCTGCGCCGGTGAGGGACGCAATCAGCCCCAGCATTTT.

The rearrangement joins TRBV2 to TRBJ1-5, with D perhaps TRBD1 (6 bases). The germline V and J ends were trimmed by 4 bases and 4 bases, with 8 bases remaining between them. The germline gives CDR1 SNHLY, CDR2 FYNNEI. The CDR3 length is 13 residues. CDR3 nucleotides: TGTGCCAGCAGTGCTACAGGGAATCAGCCCCAGCATTTT. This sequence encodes CASSATGNQPQHF.

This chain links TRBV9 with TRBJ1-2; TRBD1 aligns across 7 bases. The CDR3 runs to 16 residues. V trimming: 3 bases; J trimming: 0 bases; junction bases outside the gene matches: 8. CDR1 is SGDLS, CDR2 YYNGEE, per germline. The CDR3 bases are TGTGCCAGCAGCGATACGACAGGGAGAGCTAACTATGGCTACACCTTC. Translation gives CASSDTTGRANYGYTF.

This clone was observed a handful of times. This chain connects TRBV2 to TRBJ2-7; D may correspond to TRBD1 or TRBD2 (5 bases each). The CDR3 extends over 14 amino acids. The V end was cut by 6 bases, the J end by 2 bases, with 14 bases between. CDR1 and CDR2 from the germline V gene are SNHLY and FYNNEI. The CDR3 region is CASSFGTYTYEQYF. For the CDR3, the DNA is TGTGCCAGCAGCTTCGGGACGTACACCTACGAGCAGTACTTC.

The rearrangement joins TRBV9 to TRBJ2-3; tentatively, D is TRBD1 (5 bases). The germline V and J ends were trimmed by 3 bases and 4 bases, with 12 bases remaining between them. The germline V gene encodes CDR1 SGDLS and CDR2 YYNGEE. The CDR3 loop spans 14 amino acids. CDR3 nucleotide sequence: TGTGCCAGCAGCGGATGGGCCAGGGCAGATACGCAGTATTTT. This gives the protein CASSGWARADTQYF.

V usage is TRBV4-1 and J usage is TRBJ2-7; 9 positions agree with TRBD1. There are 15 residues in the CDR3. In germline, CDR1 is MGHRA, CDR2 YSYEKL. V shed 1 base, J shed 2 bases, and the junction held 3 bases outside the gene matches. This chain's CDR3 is CASSQVGTGTYEQYF. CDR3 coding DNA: TGCGCCAGCAGCCAAGTAGGGACAGGGACCTACGAGCAGTACTTC.

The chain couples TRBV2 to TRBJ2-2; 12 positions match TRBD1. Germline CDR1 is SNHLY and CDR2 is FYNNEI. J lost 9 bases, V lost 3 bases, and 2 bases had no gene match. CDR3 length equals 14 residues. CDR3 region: CASSEGTGGRELFF. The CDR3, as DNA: TGTGCCAGCAGTGAGGGGACAGGGGGCAGGGAGCTGTTTTTT.